What follows describes a single T cell receptor beta chain. This specimen belongs to a study of blood T cell repertoires in COVID-19. Background on the study: Sources were T cells, B-cell-depleted T cells, or PBMCs; the material itself was cDNA or gDNA.

The table came from immunoSEQ multiplex PCR; TCRdb's copy has only in-frame clones and leaves some out. In the table there are 60,000 to 85,000 clones, roughly 81% of which are singletons. Germline V gives CDR1 SGHTA, CDR2 FQGNSA. This CDR3 has 14 amino acids. V shed 4 bases and J shed 2 bases, with 9 bases lying between them. The receptor's source is a man between 60 and 70 years old with COVID-19, enrolled during active disease. Sequencing was performed on peripheral blood. J is TRBJ1-5 and V is TRBV7-2; TRBD1 is a possible D gene (6 bases). The CDR3, as DNA: TGTGCCAGCAGCTCAGGGGTCGGCAATCAGCCCCAGCATTTT. Residues: CASSSGVGNQPQHF.